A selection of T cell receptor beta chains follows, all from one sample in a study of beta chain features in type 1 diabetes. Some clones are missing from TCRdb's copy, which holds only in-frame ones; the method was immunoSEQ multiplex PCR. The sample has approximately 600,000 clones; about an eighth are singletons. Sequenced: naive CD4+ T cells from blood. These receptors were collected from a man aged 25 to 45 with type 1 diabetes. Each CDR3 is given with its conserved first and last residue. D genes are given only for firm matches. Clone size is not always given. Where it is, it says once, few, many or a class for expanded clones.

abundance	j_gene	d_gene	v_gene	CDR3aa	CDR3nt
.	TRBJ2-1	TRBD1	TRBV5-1	CASSPEVVGQGRNEQFF	TGCGCCAGCAGCCCTGAGGTGGTAGGACAGGGAAGGAATGAGCAGTTCTTC
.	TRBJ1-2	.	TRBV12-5	CASGLLPGTNYGYTF	TGTGCTAGTGGTTTGCTTCCAGGGACTAACTATGGCTACACCTTC
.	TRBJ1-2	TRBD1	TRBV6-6	CASSSGQYGYTF	TGTGCCAGCAGTTCGGGACAGTATGGCTACACCTTC
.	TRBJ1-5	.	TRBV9	CASSRGNQPQHF	TGTGCCAGCAGCCGAGGGAATCAGCCCCAGCATTTT
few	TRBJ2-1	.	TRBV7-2	CASSPWGGTDRYNEQFF	TGTGCCAGCAGCCCCTGGGGGGGGACAGATCGATACAATGAGCAGTTCTTC
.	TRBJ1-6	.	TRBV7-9	CASSSPSGTSDSPLHF	TGTGCCAGCAGCTCCCCCTCCGGGACCTCGGATTCACCCCTCCACTTT
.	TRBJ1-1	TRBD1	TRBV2	CASIGQVNTEAFF	TGTGCCAGCATAGGACAGGTGAACACTGAAGCTTTCTTT
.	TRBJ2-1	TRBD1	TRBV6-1	CASSARDRDYNEQFF	TGTGCCAGCAGTGCCCGGGACAGGGACTACAATGAGCAGTTCTTC
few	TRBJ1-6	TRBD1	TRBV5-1	CASSDGQGDVPLHF	TGCGCCAGCAGCGATGGACAGGGAGACGTACCCCTCCACTTT
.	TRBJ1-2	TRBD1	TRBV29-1	CSVVGQALVGGYTF	TGCAGCGTTGTAGGACAGGCCCTGGTAGGTGGCTACACCTTC
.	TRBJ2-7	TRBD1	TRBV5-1	CASSPGQVGEQYF	TGCGCCAGCAGCCCCGGACAGGTCGGCGAGCAGTACTTC
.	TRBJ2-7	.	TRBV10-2	CASSDLTYLGPYEQYF	TGCGCCAGCAGTGACCTTACTTATTTGGGACCCTACGAGCAGTACTTC
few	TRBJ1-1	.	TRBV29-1	CSVVKNTEAFF	TGCAGCGTTGTAAAGAACACTGAAGCTTTCTTT
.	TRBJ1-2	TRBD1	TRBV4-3	CASSQVPTGDYGYTF	TGCGCCAGCAGCCAAGTTCCCACAGGGGACTATGGCTACACCTTC
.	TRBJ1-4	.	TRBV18	CASSRGASNEKLFF	TGTGCCAGCTCGCGGGGAGCGTCTAATGAAAAACTGTTTTTT
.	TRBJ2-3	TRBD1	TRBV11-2	CASSLMTGGTDTQYF	TGTGCCAGCAGCTTAATGACAGGGGGCACAGATACGCAGTATTTT
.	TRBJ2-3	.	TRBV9	CASSYEDTQYF	TGTGCCAGCAGCTACGAGGATACGCAGTATTTT
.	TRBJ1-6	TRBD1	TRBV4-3	CASSQEGTVDYNSPLHF	TGCGCCAGCAGCCAAGAAGGGACAGTTGACTATAATTCACCCCTCCACTTT
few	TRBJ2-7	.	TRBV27	CASSSGDLAEQYF	TGTGCCAGCAGTTCGGGGGATTTAGCCGAGCAGTACTTC
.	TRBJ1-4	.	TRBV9	CASSGNAFPKLFF	TGTGCCAGCAGCGGGAACGCTTTTCCAAAACTGTTTTTT
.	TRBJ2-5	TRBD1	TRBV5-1	CASSLGQGRRETQYF	TGCGCCAGCAGCTTAGGACAGGGCCGACGAGAGACCCAGTACTTC
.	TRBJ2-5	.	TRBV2	CASSDTGQQETQYF	TGTGCCAGCAGTGATACAGGGCAGCAAGAGACCCAGTACTTC
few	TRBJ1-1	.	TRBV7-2	CASTLVRTNTEAFF	TGTGCCAGCACCCTTGTAAGGACGAACACTGAAGCTTTCTTT
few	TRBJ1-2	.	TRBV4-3	CASSQDLRGYGYTF	TGCGCCAGCAGCCAAGATTTACGGGGCTATGGCTACACCTTC
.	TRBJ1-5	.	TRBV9	CASSVGADTNQPQHF	TGTGCCAGCAGCGTAGGTGCCGATACCAATCAGCCCCAGCATTTT
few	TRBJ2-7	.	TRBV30	CAWRDKGVYEQYF	TGTGCCTGGAGAGATAAGGGGGTCTACGAGCAGTACTTC
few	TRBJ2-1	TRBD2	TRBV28	CASSLAASGGHEQFF	TGTGCCAGCAGTTTGGCGGCTAGCGGGGGTCATGAGCAGTTCTTC
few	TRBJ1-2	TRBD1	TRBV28	CASRDRANYGYTF	TGTGCCAGCAGAGACAGGGCAAACTATGGCTACACCTTC
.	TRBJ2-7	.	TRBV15	CATSRGGSTYEQYF	TGTGCCACCAGCAGAGGGGGGAGCACCTACGAGCAGTACTTC
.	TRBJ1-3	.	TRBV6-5	CASSYSEGTGNTIYF	TGTGCCAGCAGTTACTCTGAGGGAACTGGAAACACCATATATTTT
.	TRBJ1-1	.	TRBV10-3	CAISENRENTEAFF	TGTGCCATCAGTGAGAACAGGGAGAACACTGAAGCTTTCTTT
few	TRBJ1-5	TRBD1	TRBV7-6	CASSPQEGATAQPQHF	TGTGCCAGCAGTCCTCAGGAGGGGGCGACGGCTCAGCCCCAGCATTTT
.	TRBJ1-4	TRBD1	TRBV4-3	CASSRRQGLNEKLFF	TGCGCCAGCAGCCGGCGACAGGGTCTGAATGAAAAACTGTTTTTT
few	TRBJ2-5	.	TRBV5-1	CASSLVSGEETQYF	TGCGCCAGCAGCTTGGTGTCAGGGGAAGAGACCCAGTACTTC
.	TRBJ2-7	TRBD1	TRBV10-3	CAISEGLTGGLEQYF	TGTGCCATCAGTGAGGGTTTGACAGGGGGCCTCGAGCAGTACTTC
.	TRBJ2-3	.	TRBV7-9	CASSLQGLSTDTQYF	TGTGCCAGCAGCTTACAGGGACTTAGCACAGATACGCAGTATTTT
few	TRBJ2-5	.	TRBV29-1	CSGRNPQETQYF	TGCAGCGGACGGAACCCCCAAGAGACCCAGTACTTC
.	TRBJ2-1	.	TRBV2	CASSELENEQFF	TGTGCCAGCAGTGAACTGGAGAATGAGCAGTTCTTC
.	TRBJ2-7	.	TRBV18	CASSPDIHDGEQYF	TGTGCCAGCTCACCAGATATCCATGACGGCGAGCAGTACTTC
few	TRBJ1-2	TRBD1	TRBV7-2	CASSSLQGADGYTF	TGTGCCAGCAGCTCCCTACAGGGGGCGGATGGCTACACCTTC
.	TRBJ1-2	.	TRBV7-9	CASSLAPGLDYGYTF	TGTGCCAGCAGCTTAGCGCCGGGGCTCGACTATGGCTACACCTTC
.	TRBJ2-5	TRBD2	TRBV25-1	CASSPRTSGGQETQYF	TGTGCCAGCAGTCCCCGGACTAGCGGGGGACAAGAGACCCAGTACTTC
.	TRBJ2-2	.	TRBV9	CASSVGPGNTGELFF	TGTGCCAGCAGCGTAGGACCAGGCAACACCGGGGAGCTGTTTTTT
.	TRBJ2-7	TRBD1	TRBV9	CASSVGSLGQGNEQYF	TGTGCCAGCAGCGTAGGGTCCCTGGGACAGGGAAACGAGCAGTACTTC
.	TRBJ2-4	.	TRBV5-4	CASSLVGTHAKNIQYF	TGTGCCAGCAGCTTGGTAGGGACACATGCCAAAAACATTCAGTACTTC
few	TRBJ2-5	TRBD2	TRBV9	CASSSRTSGETQYF	TGTGCCAGCAGCTCTAGGACTAGCGGGGAGACCCAGTACTTC
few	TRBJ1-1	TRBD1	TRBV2	CASKGTGYDTEAFF	TGTGCCAGCAAAGGGACAGGGTATGACACTGAAGCTTTCTTT
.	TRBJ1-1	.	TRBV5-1	CASSAQDVMNTEAFF	TGCGCCAGCAGCGCCCAGGACGTAATGAACACTGAAGCTTTCTTT
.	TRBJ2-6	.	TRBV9	CASSPFPGANVLTF	TGTGCCAGCAGCCCTTTCCCTGGGGCCAACGTCCTGACTTTC